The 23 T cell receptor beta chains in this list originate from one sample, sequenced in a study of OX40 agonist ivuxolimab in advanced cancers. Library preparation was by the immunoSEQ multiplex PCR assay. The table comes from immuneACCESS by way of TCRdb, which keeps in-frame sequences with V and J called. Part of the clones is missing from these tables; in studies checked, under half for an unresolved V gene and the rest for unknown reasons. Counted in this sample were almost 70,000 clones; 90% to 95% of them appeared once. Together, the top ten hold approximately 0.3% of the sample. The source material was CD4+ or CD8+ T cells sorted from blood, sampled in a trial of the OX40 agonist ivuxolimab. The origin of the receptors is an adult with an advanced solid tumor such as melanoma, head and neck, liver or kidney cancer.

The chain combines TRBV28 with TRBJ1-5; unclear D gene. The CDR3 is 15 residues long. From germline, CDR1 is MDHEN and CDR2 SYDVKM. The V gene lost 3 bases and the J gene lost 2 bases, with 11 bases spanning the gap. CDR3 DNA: TGTGCCAGCAGTTTCGGTCCGTTGGGCAATCAGCCCCAGCATTTT. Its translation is CASSFGPLGNQPQHF. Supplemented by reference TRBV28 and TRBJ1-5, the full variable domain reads DVKVTQSSRYLVKRTGEKVFLECVQDMDHENMFWYRQDPGLGLRLIYFSYDVKMKEKGDIPEGYSVSREKKERFSLILESASTNQTSMYLCASSFGPLGNQPQHFGDGTRLSIL.

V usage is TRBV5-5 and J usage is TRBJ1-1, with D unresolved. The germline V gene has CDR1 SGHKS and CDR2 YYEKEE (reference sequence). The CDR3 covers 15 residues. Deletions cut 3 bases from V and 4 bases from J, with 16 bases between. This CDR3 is CASSSRAREGTEAFF. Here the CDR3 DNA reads TGTGCCAGCAGCTCTCGGGCCCGGGAGGGCACTGAAGCTTTCTTT.

The chain's CDR3 is CASSSSGPYEQYF. Here the CDR3 DNA reads TGTGCCAGCAGTAGTAGCGGACCCTACGAGCAGTACTTC. The gene calls are TRBV6-6 and TRBJ2-7; a possible D gene is TRBD2 (6 bases). This CDR3 contains 13 residues. Germline assignment: CDR1 MNHNY and CDR2 SVGAGI (reference sequence). V lost 5 bases, J lost 2 bases, and 10 bases lay in between.

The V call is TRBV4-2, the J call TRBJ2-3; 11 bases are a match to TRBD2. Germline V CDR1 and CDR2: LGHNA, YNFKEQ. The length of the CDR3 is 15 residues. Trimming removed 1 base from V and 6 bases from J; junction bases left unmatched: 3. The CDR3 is CASSQVLAGGDTQYF. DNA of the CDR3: TGTGCCAGCAGCCAAGTCCTAGCGGGAGGTGATACGCAGTATTTT.

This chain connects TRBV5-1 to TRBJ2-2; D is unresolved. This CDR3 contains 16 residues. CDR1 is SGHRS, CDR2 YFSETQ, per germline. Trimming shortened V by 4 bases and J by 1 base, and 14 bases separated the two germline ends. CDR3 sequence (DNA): TGCGCCAGCAGCCCCGAAGGAATCCTGAACACCGGGGAGCTGTTTTTT. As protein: CASSPEGILNTGELFF. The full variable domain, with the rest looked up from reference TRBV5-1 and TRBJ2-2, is KAGVTQTPRYLIKTRGQQVTLSCSPISGHRSVSWYQQTPGQGLQFLFEYFSETQRNKGNFPGRFSGRQFSNSRSEMNVSTLELGDSALYLCASSPEGILNTGELFFGEGSRLTVL.

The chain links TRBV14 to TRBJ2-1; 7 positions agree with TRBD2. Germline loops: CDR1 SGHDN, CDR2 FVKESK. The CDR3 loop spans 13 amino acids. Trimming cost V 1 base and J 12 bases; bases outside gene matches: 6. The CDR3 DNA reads TGTGCCAGCAGCCAAGTCCAAGCGGGGACGCAGTTCTTC. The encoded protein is CASSQVQAGTQFF.

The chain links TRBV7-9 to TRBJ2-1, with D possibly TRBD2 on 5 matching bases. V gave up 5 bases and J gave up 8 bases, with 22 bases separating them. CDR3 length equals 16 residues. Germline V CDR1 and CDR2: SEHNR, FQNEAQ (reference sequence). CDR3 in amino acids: CASSQTGSRRLDEQFF. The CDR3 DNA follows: TGTGCCAGCAGCCAGACGGGGAGTCGGCGTCTGGATGAGCAGTTCTTC.

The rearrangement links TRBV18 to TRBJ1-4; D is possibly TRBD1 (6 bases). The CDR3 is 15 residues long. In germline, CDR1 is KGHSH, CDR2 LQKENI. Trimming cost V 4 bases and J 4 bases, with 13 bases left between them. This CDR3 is CASSLRQESNEKLFF. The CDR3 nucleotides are TGTGCCAGCTCACTCCGACAGGAAAGTAATGAAAAACTGTTTTTT.

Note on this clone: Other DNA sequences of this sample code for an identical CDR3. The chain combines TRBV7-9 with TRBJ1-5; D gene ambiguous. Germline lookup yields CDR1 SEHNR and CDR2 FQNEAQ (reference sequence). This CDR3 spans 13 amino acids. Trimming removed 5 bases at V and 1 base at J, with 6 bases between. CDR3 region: CASSPVSNQPQHF. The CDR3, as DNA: TGTGCCAGCAGCCCCGTGAGCAATCAGCCCCAGCATTTT.

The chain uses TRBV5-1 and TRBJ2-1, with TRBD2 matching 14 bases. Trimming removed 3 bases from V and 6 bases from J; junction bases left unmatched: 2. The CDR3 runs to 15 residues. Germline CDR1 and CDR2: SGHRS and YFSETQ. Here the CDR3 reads CASSYGTSGSNEQFF. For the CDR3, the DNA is TGCGCCAGCAGCTACGGGACTAGCGGGAGCAATGAGCAGTTCTTC.

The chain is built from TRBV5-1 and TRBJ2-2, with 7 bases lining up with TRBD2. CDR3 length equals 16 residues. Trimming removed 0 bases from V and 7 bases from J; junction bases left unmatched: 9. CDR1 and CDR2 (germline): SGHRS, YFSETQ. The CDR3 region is CASSLEGAGLVGELFF. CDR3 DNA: TGCGCCAGCAGCTTGGAGGGAGCGGGATTGGTCGGGGAGCTGTTTTTT.

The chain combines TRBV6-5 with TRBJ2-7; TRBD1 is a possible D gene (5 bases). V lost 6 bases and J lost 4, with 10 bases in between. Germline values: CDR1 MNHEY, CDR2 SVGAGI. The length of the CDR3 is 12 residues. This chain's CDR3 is CASSRTSYEQYF. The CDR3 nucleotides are TGTGCCAGCAGCCGGACATCTTACGAGCAGTACTTC.

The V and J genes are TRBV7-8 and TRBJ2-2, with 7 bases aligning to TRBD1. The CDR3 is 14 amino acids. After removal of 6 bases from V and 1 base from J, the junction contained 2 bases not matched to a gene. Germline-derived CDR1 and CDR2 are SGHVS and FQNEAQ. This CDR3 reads CASRRTGNTGELFF. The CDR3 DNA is TGTGCCAGCAGGAGGACAGGGAACACCGGGGAGCTGTTTTTT. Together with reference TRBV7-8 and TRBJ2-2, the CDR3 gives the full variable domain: GAGVSQSPRYKVAKRGQDVALRCDPISGHVSLFWYQQALGQGPEFLTYFQNEAQLDKSGLPSDRFFAERPEGSVSTLKIQRTQQEDSAVYLCASRRTGNTGELFFGEGSRLTVL.

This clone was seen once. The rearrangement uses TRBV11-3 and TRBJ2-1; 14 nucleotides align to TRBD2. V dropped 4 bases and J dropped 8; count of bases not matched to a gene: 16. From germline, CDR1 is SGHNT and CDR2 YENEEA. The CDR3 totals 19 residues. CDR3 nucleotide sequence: TGTGCCAGCAGCTCTCAAGCCGGGACTAGCGGGAGTTCGGGCGATGAGCAGTTCTTC. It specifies CASSSQAGTSGSSGDEQFF.

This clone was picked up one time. Here the CDR3 DNA reads TGTGCCAGCAGCGCTGGGTTAGCCAACCGACACGAGCAGTACTTC. Translating gives CASSAGLANRHEQYF. The chain carries TRBV7-9 and TRBJ2-7, with D uncertain. The CDR3 is 15 residues long. V was trimmed by 5 bases and J by 5 bases, leaving 19 bases between them. CDR1 is SEHNR, CDR2 FQNEAQ, per germline (reference sequence).

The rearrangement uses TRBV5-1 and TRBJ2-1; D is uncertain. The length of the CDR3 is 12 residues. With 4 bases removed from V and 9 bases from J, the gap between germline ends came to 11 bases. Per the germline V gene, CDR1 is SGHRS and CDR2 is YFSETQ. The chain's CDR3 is CASSRDRSEQFF. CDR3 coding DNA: TGCGCCAGCAGCCGCGACCGGAGTGAGCAGTTCTTC. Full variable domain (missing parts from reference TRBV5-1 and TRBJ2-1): KAGVTQTPRYLIKTRGQQVTLSCSPISGHRSVSWYQQTPGQGLQFLFEYFSETQRNKGNFPGRFSGRQFSNSRSEMNVSTLELGDSALYLCASSRDRSEQFFGPGTRLTVL.

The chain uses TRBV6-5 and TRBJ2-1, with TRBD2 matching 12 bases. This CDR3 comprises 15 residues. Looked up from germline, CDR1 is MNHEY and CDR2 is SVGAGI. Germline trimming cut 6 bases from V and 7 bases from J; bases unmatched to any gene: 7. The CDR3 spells CASSTLAGGVNEQFF. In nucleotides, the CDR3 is TGTGCCAGCAGCACACTAGCGGGAGGAGTTAATGAGCAGTTCTTC.

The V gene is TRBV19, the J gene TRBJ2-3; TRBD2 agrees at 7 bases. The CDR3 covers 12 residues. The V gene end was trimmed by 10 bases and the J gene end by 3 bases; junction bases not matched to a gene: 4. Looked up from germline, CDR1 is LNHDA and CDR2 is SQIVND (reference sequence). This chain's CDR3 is CATRGRTDTQYF. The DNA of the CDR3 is TGTGCCACCCGCGGGAGAACAGATACGCAGTATTTT.

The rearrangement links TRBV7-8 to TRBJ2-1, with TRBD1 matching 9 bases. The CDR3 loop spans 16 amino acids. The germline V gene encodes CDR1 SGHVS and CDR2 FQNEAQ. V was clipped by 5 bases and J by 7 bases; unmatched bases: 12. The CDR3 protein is CASSPPGTGRSNEQFF. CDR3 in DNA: TGTGCCAGCAGCCCACCGGGGACAGGGAGGTCGAATGAGCAGTTCTTC. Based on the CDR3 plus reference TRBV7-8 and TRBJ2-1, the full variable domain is GAGVSQSPRYKVAKRGQDVALRCDPISGHVSLFWYQQALGQGPEFLTYFQNEAQLDKSGLPSDRFFAERPEGSVSTLKIQRTQQEDSAVYLCASSPPGTGRSNEQFFGPGTRLTVL.

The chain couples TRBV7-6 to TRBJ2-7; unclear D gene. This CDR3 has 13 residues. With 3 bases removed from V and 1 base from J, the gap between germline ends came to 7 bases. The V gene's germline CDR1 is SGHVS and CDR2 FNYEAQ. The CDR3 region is CASSLAQSYEQYF. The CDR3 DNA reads TGTGCCAGCAGCTTGGCGCAGTCCTACGAGCAGTACTTC.

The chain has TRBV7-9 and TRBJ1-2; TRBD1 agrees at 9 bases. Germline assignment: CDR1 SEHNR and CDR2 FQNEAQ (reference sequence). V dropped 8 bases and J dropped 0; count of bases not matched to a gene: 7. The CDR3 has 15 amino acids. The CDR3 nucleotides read TGTGCCAGCTTGGGACAGGGCCCGACTAACTATGGCTACACCTTC. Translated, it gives CASLGQGPTNYGYTF.

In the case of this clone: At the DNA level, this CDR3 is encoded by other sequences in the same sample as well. The CDR3 DNA is TGTGCCAGTAGGGACAGGGGGACGGATACGCAGTATTTT. Its protein is CASRDRGTDTQYF. This chain links TRBV19 with TRBJ2-3, with 10 positions matching TRBD1. V lost 6 bases and J lost 6; bases outside the gene matches: 3. CDR1 and CDR2 (germline): LNHDA, SQIVND (reference sequence). CDR3 length: 13 residues.

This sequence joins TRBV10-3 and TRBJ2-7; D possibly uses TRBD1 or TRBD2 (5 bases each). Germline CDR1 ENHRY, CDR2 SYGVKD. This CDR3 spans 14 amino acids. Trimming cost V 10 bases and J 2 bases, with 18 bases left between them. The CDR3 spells CATHRDDGPYEQYF. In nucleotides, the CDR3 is TGTGCCACCCACCGGGACGATGGGCCCTACGAGCAGTACTTC.